This note documents a single T cell receptor (beta chain) sequence. The antigen it recognizes is unknown. Base quality data are lacking; no much larger clone is found one base away. TCRbeta CDR3 regions were amplified from genomic DNA by means of the immunoSEQ Assay, a bias-controlled multiplex PCR. Per the source publication's procedure: Within the assay, amplification of reference gene primers was used to estimate how many nucleated cells each sample contained. To quantify the absolute abundance of each unique TCRbeta CDR3 rearrangement, sequence reads were collapsed and filtered. For each sample, productive Simpson clonality was calculated as the square root of Simpson's diversity index over productive rearrangements. What TCRdb holds here is the immuneACCESS table cut down to in-frame rearrangements. Part of the clones is not present; checked against another copy, under half of the missing clones reflect an unresolved V gene, and the others are unexplained. D and trimming come from the DNA, and the V and J calls and clone size come from that table. This sample is represented by 400,000 to 500,000 clones; around 86% of them were singletons. The top ten clonotypes cover approximately 1.4% of the sample.

The source of the sample is a study of blood T cell repertoires in COVID-19 (dated by TCRdb to the early 2020s). A note on the overall study: Collaborator samples came from the United States, Italy and Spain and covered acute and convalescent phases of COVID-19. The prospective study material was composed of cDNA or gDNA derived from T cells, B-cell-depleted T cells, or PBMCs. The dataset comprised deeply sampled blood TCRbeta repertoires from subjects exposed to, actively infected with, or recovered from COVID-19. The repertoires were released in a freely available public database meant as a resource for research on the immune response to SARS-CoV-2. Samples came from the ongoing ImmuneRACE study (first 160 participants) plus 1,254 subjects from 6 global collaborators. A de-identified subject ID, COVID-19 status, age in years and sex were almost always included in the sample metadata. Where HLA class I and class II types were available, the types were taken from metadata supplied by the sample provider, not from assay-based typing. Results and caveats for the whole study, not just this receptor: The quantity of clinical and demographic metadata differed by source and by participant and was supplied without curation.

Each collaborating institution followed its own protocols to collect whole blood in K2EDTA tubes. For TCRbeta analysis, collaborators shipped samples in one of three forms: frozen whole blood, isolated PBMCs, or DNA extracted from either of those sample types. This receptor was identified in a woman aged 30 to 39 with active or convalescent COVID-19. Specimen: peripheral blood.

The DNA reads as follows: TGTGCCAGTAGTATCGGGCTAGCGGGGGGTCTTCGCACAGATACGCAGTATTTT. Its protein product is CASSIGLAGGLRTDTQYF. The rearrangement joined TRBV19 to TRBJ2-3; the central 11 bases match TRBD2. V is pruned by 3 bases and J by 1 base, leaving 9 bases of the junction without a gene match. CDR1 is given as LNHDA and CDR2 as SQIVND, both from the germline V gene (reference sequence). Measured from the cysteine to the phenylalanine, the CDR3 is 18 residues long. This entry keeps only the CDR3 DNA: 54 bases, framed from base 1. The CDR3, completed at both ends by the reference TRBV19 and TRBJ2-3 genes, gives the full variable domain DGGITQSPKYLFRKEGQNVTLSCEQNLNHDAMYWYRQDPGQGLRLIYYSQIVNDFQKGDIAEGYSVSREKKESFPLTVTSAQKNPTAFYLCASSIGLAGGLRTDTQYFGPGTRLTVL.